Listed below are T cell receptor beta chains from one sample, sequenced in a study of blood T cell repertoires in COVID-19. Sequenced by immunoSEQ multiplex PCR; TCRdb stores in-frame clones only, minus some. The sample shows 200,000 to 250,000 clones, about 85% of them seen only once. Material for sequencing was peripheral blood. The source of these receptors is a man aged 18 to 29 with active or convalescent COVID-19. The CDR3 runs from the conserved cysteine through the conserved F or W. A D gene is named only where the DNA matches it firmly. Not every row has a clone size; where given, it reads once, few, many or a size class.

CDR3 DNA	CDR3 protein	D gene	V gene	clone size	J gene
TGTGCCAGCAGCCCAAGAGGGGGGGCGCGTGGTGAAAAACTGTTTTTT	CASSPRGGARGEKLFF	.	TRBV9	.	TRBJ1-4
TGTGCCAGCAGTGACCACGGGGAGCTGTTTTTT	CASSDHGELFF	.	TRBV6-4	.	TRBJ2-2
TGTGCCAGCAGTTACATGGTAGCGGGAGACCTATACCATGAGCAGTTCTTC	CASSYMVAGDLYHEQFF	TRBD2	TRBV6-2/TRBV6-3	.	TRBJ2-1
TGTGCCAGCAGCGGCCTAGCGGGGGGCCCCGAGCAGTACTTC	CASSGLAGGPEQYF	TRBD2	TRBV5-5	.	TRBJ2-7
TGTGCCAGCAGCTTAGTTGGGGGAGGGACGGGGAACACTGAAGCTTTCTTT	CASSLVGGGTGNTEAFF	.	TRBV7-9	.	TRBJ1-1
TGTGCCAGCAGGGAGAACCAAGAGACCCAGTACTTC	CASRENQETQYF	.	TRBV6-5	.	TRBJ2-5
TGTGCCAGCAGCCCCGGGATCTCCCCAGATACGCAGTATTTT	CASSPGISPDTQYF	.	TRBV5-4	.	TRBJ2-3
TGTGCCAGCAGCGTCAGTGTGGGAGGTACGCTCCGTGAGCAGTTCTTC	CASSVSVGGTLREQFF	.	TRBV9	.	TRBJ2-1
TGTGCCAGTAGTATGGGGGCAGGGGATTCACCCCTCCACTTT	CASSMGAGDSPLHF	.	TRBV19	.	TRBJ1-6
TGTGCCAGCAGCCCTGACAGCTACAATCAGCCCCAGCATTTT	CASSPDSYNQPQHF	.	TRBV7-9	once	TRBJ1-5
TGTGCCAGCAGTTCTGGGCAGTACTATGGCTACACCTTC	CASSSGQYYGYTF	.	TRBV27	few	TRBJ1-2
TGTGCCAGCAGCTACTCTTGGACTACGTACCAAGAGACCCAGTACTTC	CASSYSWTTYQETQYF	.	TRBV11-2	.	TRBJ2-5
TGTGCCAGCAGCCTAGGGGGCGCGGATGGCTACACCTTC	CASSLGGADGYTF	TRBD1	TRBV27	few	TRBJ1-2
TGCGCCAGCAGCTTGGGACTAGCGGGGGGGCAGATAGATACGCAGTATTTT	CASSLGLAGGQIDTQYF	TRBD2	TRBV5-1	.	TRBJ2-3
TGTGCCAGCAGATCGAAACTAGCGGGGACTAGGGACACCGGGGAGCTGTTTTTT	CASRSKLAGTRDTGELFF	TRBD2	TRBV5-4	.	TRBJ2-2
TGTGCCAGCAGCCATCGACAGAAAATAGGGACCGGGGAGCTGTTTTTT	CASSHRQKIGTGELFF	.	TRBV9	.	TRBJ2-2
TGTGCCAGCAGCTCGGGACAGGAATACTACGAGCAGTACTTC	CASSSGQEYYEQYF	TRBD1	TRBV7-9	.	TRBJ2-7
TGTGCCAGCAGTACCGACAGGGACCAGCCCCAGCATTTT	CASSTDRDQPQHF	TRBD1	TRBV2	.	TRBJ1-5
TGTGCCAGTAGTCCCGACAGGGCTGGAAACACCATATATTTT	CASSPDRAGNTIYF	TRBD1	TRBV19	.	TRBJ1-3
TGTGCCAGCAGTTCCGACAGGGGCAGGACTTATGGCTACACCTTC	CASSSDRGRTYGYTF	TRBD1	TRBV7-2	.	TRBJ1-2
TGTGCCAGCAGCTACAACCCGGAGGAAGAAAGAGGATCCTACGAGCAGTACTTC	CASSYNPEEERGSYEQYF	.	TRBV28	.	TRBJ2-7
TGTGCCAGCAGCTTGGTCTGGGGCCTGGGCCCCTACAATGAGCAGTTCTTC	CASSLVWGLGPYNEQFF	.	TRBV5-5	once	TRBJ2-1
TGTGCCACCAGCAGAGCGGCTGGGACAGCTCCCTCCTACGAGCAGTACTTC	CATSRAAGTAPSYEQYF	TRBD1	TRBV15	.	TRBJ2-7
TGTGCCAGCAGCCCTTCTAGGGGCCAGCACTCTAGTGCTTTCTTT	CASSPSRGQHSSAFF	.	TRBV7-3	.	TRBJ1-1
TGTGCCAGCAGCTTCCTAGTAGCTGTAGATACGCAGTATTTT	CASSFLVAVDTQYF	.	TRBV7-9	.	TRBJ2-3
TGTGCCAGCAGCGTAGGTGGGACTGAACCGTCGGAGACCCAGTACTTC	CASSVGGTEPSETQYF	.	TRBV9	.	TRBJ2-5
TGTGCCAGCAGCCAAATGACTAGCGGGGGGCCCACAGATACGCAGTATTTT	CASSQMTSGGPTDTQYF	TRBD2	TRBV28	.	TRBJ2-3
TGTGCCAGCAGCTCTACAGGGCGTGGAAACACCATATATTTT	CASSSTGRGNTIYF	.	TRBV6-2/TRBV6-3	few	TRBJ1-3
TGTGCCAGCAGCTTAGTCAGGCAGGGAAACACCATATATTTT	CASSLVRQGNTIYF	.	TRBV7-8	.	TRBJ1-3
TGTGCCAGCAGCTTAGACCGACGGGATAATTCACCCCTCCACTTT	CASSLDRRDNSPLHF	.	TRBV7-3	.	TRBJ1-6
TGCAGCGTCCAACAGGGCGACACTGAAGCTTTCTTT	CSVQQGDTEAFF	.	TRBV29-1	.	TRBJ1-1
TGTGCCAGCAGTGGTACGGACAGGGGATTTGGTGGCTACACCTTC	CASSGTDRGFGGYTF	TRBD1	TRBV27	.	TRBJ1-2
TGCGCCAGCAGCTTGGATTCTAGCGGGGGAGGAGCGCAGTATTTT	CASSLDSSGGGAQYF	TRBD2	TRBV5-1	.	TRBJ2-3
TGCGCCAGCAGCTTGGGCAAGCGGGGCACCTACAATGAGCAGTTCTTC	CASSLGKRGTYNEQFF	TRBD2	TRBV5-1	.	TRBJ2-1
TGCAGCGCCCAAATAGGGGATCGTGCCAGATTC	CSAQIGDRARF	.	TRBV29-1	.	TRBJ1-2
TGTGCCAGCAGCTTGGGACAGATCCAAGAGACCCAGTACTTC	CASSLGQIQETQYF	TRBD1	TRBV11-1	.	TRBJ2-5
TGTGCCAGCAGTGCAGGGTACGAGCAGTACTTC	CASSAGYEQYF	.	TRBV27	.	TRBJ2-7